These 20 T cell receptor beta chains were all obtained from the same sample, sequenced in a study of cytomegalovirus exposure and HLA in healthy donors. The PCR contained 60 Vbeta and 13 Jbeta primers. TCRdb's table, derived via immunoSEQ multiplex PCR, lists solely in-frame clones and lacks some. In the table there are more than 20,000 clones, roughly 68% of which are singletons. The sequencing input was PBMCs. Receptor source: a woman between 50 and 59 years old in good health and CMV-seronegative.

The CDR3 here is CASSESRGKDTQYF. The CDR3 nucleotides are TGCGCCAGCAGTGAATCCAGGGGGAAAGATACGCAGTATTTT. The J gene is TRBJ2-3, the V gene TRBV10-1, with 7 bases lining up with TRBD1. This CDR3 spans 14 amino acids. Germline V gene sequence: CDR1 WNHNN, CDR2 SYGVQD (reference sequence). The junction had 5 bases not matched to a gene; V was cut back by 3 bases and J by 5 bases.

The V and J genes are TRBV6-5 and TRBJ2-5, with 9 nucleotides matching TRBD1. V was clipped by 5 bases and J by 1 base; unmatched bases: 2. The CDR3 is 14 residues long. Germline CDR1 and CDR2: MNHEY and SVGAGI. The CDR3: CASSTGGGQETQYF. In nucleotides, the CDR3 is TGTGCCAGCAGTACAGGGGGCGGCCAAGAGACCCAGTACTTC.

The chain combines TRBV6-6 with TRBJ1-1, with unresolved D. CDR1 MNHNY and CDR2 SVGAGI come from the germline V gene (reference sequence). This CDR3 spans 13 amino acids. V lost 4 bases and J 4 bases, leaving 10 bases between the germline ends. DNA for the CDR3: TGTGCCAGCAGTTCCCGGGAGGGCACTGAAGCTTTCTTT. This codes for CASSSREGTEAFF.

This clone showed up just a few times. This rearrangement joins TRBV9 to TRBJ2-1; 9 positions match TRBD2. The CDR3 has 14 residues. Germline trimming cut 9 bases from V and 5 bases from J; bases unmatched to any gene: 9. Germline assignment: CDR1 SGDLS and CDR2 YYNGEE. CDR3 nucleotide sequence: TGTGCCACCTCACCAAGGACTAGCGACAATGAGCAGTTCTTC. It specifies CATSPRTSDNEQFF.

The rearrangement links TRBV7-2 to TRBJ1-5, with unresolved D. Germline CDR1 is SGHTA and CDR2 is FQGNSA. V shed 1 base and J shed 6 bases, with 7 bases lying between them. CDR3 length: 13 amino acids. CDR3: CASSLGSGQPQHF. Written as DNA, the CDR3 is TGTGCCAGCAGCTTAGGTAGCGGTCAGCCCCAGCATTTT.

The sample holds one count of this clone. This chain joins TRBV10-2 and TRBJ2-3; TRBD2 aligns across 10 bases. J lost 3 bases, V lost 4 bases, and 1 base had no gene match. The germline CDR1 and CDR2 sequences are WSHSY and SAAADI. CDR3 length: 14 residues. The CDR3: CASSASGRTDTQYF. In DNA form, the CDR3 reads TGCGCCAGCAGTGCTAGCGGGAGAACAGATACGCAGTATTTT.

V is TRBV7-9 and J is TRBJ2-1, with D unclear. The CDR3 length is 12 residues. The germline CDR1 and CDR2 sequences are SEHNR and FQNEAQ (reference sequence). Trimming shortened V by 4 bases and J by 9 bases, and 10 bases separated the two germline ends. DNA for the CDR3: TGTGCCAGCAGCTCAGAGCGAATTGAGCAGTTCTTC. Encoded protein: CASSSERIEQFF.

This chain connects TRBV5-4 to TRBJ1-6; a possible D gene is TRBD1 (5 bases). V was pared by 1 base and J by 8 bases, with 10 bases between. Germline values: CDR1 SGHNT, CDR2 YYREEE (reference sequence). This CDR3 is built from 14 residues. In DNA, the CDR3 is TGTGCCAGCAGCTTGAGGTCACAGGATTCACCCCTCCACTTT. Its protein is CASSLRSQDSPLHF.

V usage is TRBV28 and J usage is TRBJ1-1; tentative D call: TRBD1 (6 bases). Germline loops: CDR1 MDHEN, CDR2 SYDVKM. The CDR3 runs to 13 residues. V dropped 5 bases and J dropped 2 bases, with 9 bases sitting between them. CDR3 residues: CASSQGGNTEAFF. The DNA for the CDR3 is TGTGCCAGCAGTCAAGGGGGTAACACTGAAGCTTTCTTT.

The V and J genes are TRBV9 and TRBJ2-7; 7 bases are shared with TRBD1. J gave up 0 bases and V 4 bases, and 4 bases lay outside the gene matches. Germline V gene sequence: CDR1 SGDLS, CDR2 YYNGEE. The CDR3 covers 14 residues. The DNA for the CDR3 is TGTGCCAGCAGCCCCCGGACAGGCTCCTACGAGCAGTACTTC. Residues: CASSPRTGSYEQYF.

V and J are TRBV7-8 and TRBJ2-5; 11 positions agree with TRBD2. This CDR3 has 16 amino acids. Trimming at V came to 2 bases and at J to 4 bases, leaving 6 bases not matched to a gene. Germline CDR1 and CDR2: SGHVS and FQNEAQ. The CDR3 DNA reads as TGTGCCAGCAGCTTACTTAGCGGGGGGGCCTTAGAGACCCAGTACTTC. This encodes CASSLLSGGALETQYF.

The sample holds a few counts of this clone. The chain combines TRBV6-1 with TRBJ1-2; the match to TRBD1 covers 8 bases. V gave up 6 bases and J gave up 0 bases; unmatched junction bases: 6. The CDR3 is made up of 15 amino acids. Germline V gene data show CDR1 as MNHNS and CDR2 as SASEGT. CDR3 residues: CASRRGTGANYGYTF. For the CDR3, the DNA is TGTGCCAGCAGACGAGGGACAGGAGCTAACTATGGCTACACCTTC.

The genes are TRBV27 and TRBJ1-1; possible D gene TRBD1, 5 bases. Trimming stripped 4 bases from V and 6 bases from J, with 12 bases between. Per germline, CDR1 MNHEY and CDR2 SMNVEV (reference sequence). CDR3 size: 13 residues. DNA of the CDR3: TGTGCCAGCAGTTCCCCAGGGCCCGCTGAAGCTTTCTTT. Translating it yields CASSSPGPAEAFF.

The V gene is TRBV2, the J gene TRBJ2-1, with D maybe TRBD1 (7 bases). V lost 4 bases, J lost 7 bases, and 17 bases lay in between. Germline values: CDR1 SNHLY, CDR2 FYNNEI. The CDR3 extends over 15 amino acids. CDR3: CASSGQGLSKNEQFF. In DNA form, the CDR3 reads TGTGCCAGCAGTGGACAGGGACTGAGCAAGAATGAGCAGTTCTTC.

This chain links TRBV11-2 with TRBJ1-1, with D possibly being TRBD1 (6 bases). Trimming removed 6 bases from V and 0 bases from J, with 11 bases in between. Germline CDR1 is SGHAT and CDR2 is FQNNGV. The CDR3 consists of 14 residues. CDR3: CASRGAVVNTEAFF. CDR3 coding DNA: TGTGCCAGCAGGGGGGCAGTCGTGAACACTGAAGCTTTCTTT.

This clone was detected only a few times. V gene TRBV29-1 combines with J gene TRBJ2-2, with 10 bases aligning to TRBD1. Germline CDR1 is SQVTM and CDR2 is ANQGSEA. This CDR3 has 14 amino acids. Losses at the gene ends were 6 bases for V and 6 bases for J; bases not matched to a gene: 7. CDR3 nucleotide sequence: TGCAGCGTGTCAACCGGGACAGGGGCCGGGGAGCTGTTTTTT. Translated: CSVSTGTGAGELFF.

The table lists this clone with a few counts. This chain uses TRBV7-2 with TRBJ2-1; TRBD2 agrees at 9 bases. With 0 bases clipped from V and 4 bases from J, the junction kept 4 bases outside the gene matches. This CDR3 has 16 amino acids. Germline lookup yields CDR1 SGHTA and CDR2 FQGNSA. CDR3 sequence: CASSLAAGGGYNEQFF. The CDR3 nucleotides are TGTGCCAGCAGCTTAGCGGCGGGAGGGGGGTACAATGAGCAGTTCTTC.

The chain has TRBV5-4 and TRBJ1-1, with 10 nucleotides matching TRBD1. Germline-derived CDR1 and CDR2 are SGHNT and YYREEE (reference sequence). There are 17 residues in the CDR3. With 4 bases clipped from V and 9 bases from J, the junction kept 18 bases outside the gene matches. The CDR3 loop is CASSPPSYTGTGDQAFF. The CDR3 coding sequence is TGTGCCAGCAGCCCTCCGTCATATACCGGGACAGGGGATCAAGCTTTCTTT.

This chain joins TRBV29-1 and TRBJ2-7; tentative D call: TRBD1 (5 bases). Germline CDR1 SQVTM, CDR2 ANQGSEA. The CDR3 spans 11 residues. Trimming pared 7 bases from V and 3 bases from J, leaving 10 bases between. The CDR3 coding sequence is TGCAGCGCCCTCAGGGACTACGAGCAGTACTTC. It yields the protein CSALRDYEQYF.

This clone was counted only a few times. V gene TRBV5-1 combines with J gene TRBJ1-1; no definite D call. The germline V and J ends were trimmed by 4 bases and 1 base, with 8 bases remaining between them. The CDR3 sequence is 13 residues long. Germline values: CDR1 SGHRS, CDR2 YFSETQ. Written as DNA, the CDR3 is TGCGCCAGCAGCCACCGGGAGAACACTGAAGCTTTCTTT. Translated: CASSHRENTEAFF.